One and the same sample provided the 31 T cell receptor beta chains below, sequenced in a study of blood T cells in healthy people across ages. A sample-barcoded 5' primer and a J-beta primer mix were used in a second PCR of roughly 7 to 12 cycles. In TCRdb, the 5' RACE reads were re-called with MiXCR into one record per CDR3 protein. The sample yields 800,000 to 1,300,000 distinct CDR3 sequences, roughly a quarter seen once. This sample also belongs to another study, concerning T cells of mothers and their children.

The sample taken for sequencing was blood. The receptor source for this set is a girl aged 2-10 years in good health.

As regards this clonotype: A read error may produce the germline difference seen at one junction end. The chain links TRBV11-2 to TRBJ2-7; D is unclear. From germline, CDR1 is SGHAT and CDR2 FQNNGV. This CDR3 is built from 13 residues. The DNA for the CDR3 is TGTGCCTGCAGCTTTTCTGTATCCTACGAGCAGTACTTC. Translating gives CACSFSVSYEQYF.

This chain links TRBV7-2 with TRBJ2-7; 12 bases line up with TRBD1. Trimming removed 5 bases from V and 4 bases from J; junction bases left unmatched: 9. CDR1 is SGHTA and CDR2 is FQGNSA in the germline V gene. The length of the CDR3 is 16 residues. The CDR3 loop reads CASSIRDRGRQYEQYF. CDR3 DNA sequence: TGTGCCAGCAGCATCCGGGACAGGGGGCGTCAGTACGAGCAGTACTTC.

This clonotype was observed a few times. The chain joins TRBV7-2 to TRBJ2-7, with 8 positions matching TRBD2. The CDR3 is made up of 14 amino acids. The germline V gene encodes CDR1 SGHTA and CDR2 FQGNSA. V lost 3 bases and J lost 6; bases outside the gene matches: 7. CDR3 sequence (DNA): TGTGCCAGCAGCTTCCTAGAACGGGGGGGCGAGCAGTACTTC. Encoded protein: CASSFLERGGEQYF.

This chain joins TRBV20-1 and TRBJ2-7; TRBD1 agrees at 10 bases. Germline V gives CDR1 DFQATT, CDR2 SNEGSKA (reference sequence). V lost 5 bases and J lost 3; bases outside the gene matches: 7. This CDR3 contains 14 residues. CDR3 residues: CSAYQTGGGYEQYF. As DNA, the CDR3 is TGCAGTGCTTACCAGACAGGGGGCGGCTACGAGCAGTACTTC.

V gene TRBV5-1 combines with J gene TRBJ2-5; D may correspond to TRBD1 or TRBD2 (5 bases each). The J call may be in error: the DNA end matches TRBJ2-7 better. This CDR3 region has 16 residues. Germline V gene lookup returns CDR1 SGHRS and CDR2 YFSETQ. CDR3 coding DNA: TGCGCCAGCAGCCCACGGGACCGAAGTATCTCCTACGAGCAGTACTTC. It specifies CASSPRDRSISYEQYF.

This clonotype was observed a handful of times. The chain is built from TRBV20-1 and TRBJ1-2; D is possibly TRBD1 (5 bases). The CDR3 loop spans 14 amino acids. Germline V gene lookup returns CDR1 DFQATT and CDR2 SNEGSKA (reference sequence). The V end lost 0 bases, the J end lost 8 bases, and 16 bases lay between the germline ends. The CDR3 bases are TGCAGTGCTAGAGATTATAACCCAGGGAAGGGCTACACCTTC. It is translated as CSARDYNPGKGYTF.

There are a few counts of this clonotype. The V and J genes are TRBV9 and TRBJ1-6; weak D call: TRBD1 (5 bases). The V and J ends lost 2 bases and 6 bases respectively, with 15 bases between them. CDR3 size: 16 residues. Per the germline V gene, CDR1 is SGDLS and CDR2 is YYNGEE. The CDR3 protein is CASSVHERGTNSPLHF. CDR3 DNA sequence: TGTGCCAGCAGCGTCCACGAGCGGGGGACTAATTCACCCCTCCACTTT. Based on the CDR3 plus reference TRBV9 and TRBJ1-6, the full variable domain is DSGVTQTPKHLITATGQRVTLRCSPRSGDLSVYWYQQSLDQGLQFLIQYYNGEERAKGNILERFSAQQFPDLHSELNLSSLELGDSALYFCASSVHERGTNSPLHFGNGTRLTVT.

The V call is TRBV7-2, the J call TRBJ1-3; 7 nucleotides match TRBD1. The V gene end was trimmed by 3 bases and the J gene end by 3 bases; junction bases not matched to a gene: 2. The CDR3 has 14 residues. Germline V gives CDR1 SGHTA, CDR2 FQGNSA. CDR3 in DNA: TGTGCCAGCAGCTTTGGGACAGATGGAAACACCATATATTTT. This gives the protein CASSFGTDGNTIYF.

This clonotype was seen ten or more times. At one end the junction does not follow the germline gene, possibly because of a read error. The gene calls are TRBV5-1 and TRBJ2-1; 13 nucleotides agree with TRBD2. CDR1 and CDR2 from the germline V gene are SGHRS and YFSETQ. The CDR3 is 15 residues long. In DNA, the CDR3 is TGTGCCAGCAGTTTGGGGACTAGCGGGAACAATGAGCAGTTCTTC. This codes for CASSLGTSGNNEQFF.

The chain carries TRBV24-1 and TRBJ1-5; a possible D gene is TRBD1 (5 bases). In germline, CDR1 is KGHDR, CDR2 SFDVKD. The V gene lost 6 bases and the J gene lost 4 bases, with 12 bases spanning the gap. The CDR3 sequence is 14 residues long. The CDR3: CATSPEGLNQPQHF. The CDR3 DNA reads as TGTGCCACCAGTCCCGAGGGACTTAATCAGCCCCAGCATTTT.

This clonotype has more than one count but fewer than ten. This sequence joins TRBV20-1 and TRBJ1-1; D uncertain. Germline V gene data show CDR1 as DFQATT and CDR2 as SNEGSKA (reference sequence). There are 13 residues in the CDR3. V was cut by 6 bases and J by 8 bases, with 19 bases left in between. The CDR3 protein is CSAYGDAGGEAFF. CDR3 coding DNA: TGCAGTGCCTATGGGGATGCGGGCGGCGAAGCTTTCTTT.

V is TRBV4-2 and J is TRBJ1-2; 10 bases are a match to TRBD1. The CDR3 runs to 18 residues. Trimming took 2 bases from V and 6 from J; bases not matched to a gene: 15. Germline V gene sequence: CDR1 LGHNA, CDR2 YNFKEQ. This CDR3 reads CASSQQSKIGQGEDGYTF. Written as DNA, the CDR3 is TGTGCCAGCAGCCAACAATCCAAAATCGGACAGGGGGAGGATGGCTACACCTTC.

The table lists this clonotype with a few counts. The chain's CDR3 is CASTVTDIGAETQYF. The CDR3 DNA reads TGTGCCAGCACGGTAACAGACATAGGTGCAGAGACCCAGTACTTC. The V gene is TRBV6-1, the J gene TRBJ2-5, with D unresolved. V lost 7 bases, J lost 4 bases, and 19 bases lay in between. Looked up from germline, CDR1 is MNHNS and CDR2 is SASEGT. CDR3 size: 15 residues.

The chain couples TRBV12-3 or TRBV12-4 to TRBJ1-2, with 8 bases lining up with TRBD1. Trimming cost V 5 bases and J 4 bases; bases outside gene matches: 9. The CDR3 covers 15 residues. The CDR3 nucleotides are TGTGCCAGCAGTGGCCAGGGGGCAAAAGGCTATGGCTACACCTTC. Translation gives CASSGQGAKGYGYTF.

This clonotype was counted ten times or more. The chain couples TRBV4-1 to TRBJ2-7; D possibly uses TRBD1 or TRBD2 (5 bases each). V dropped 3 bases and J dropped 3 bases, with 15 bases sitting between them. Germline V gene sequence: CDR1 MGHRA, CDR2 YSYEKL. This CDR3 is 15 amino acids long. As DNA, the CDR3 is TGCGCCAGCAGCCAGAACCCGGGACGTTACTACGAGCAGTACTTC. It codes for CASSQNPGRYYEQYF.

J is TRBJ1-5 and V is TRBV20-1; D gene unclear. Trimming left V 3 bases short and J 1 base short, with 7 bases between. The germline gives CDR1 DFQATT, CDR2 SNEGSKA (reference sequence). This CDR3 comprises 13 residues. The CDR3 nucleotides read TGCAGTGCTAGGGAGGTGAGCAATCAGCCCCAGCATTTT. Translation: CSAREVSNQPQHF.

This chain joins TRBV12-3 or TRBV12-4 and TRBJ2-5, with TRBD1 matching 7 bases. The CDR3 is 14 amino acids. The V segment lost 7 bases and the J segment 3 bases; nucleotides outside the gene matches: 8. CDR3: CASNNRGSEETQYF. The CDR3 DNA sequence: TGTGCCAGCAATAACAGGGGTTCAGAAGAGACCCAGTACTTC.

V usage is TRBV15 and J usage is TRBJ1-1, with D perhaps matching TRBD1 (6 bases). The CDR3 is made up of 17 amino acids. V gave up 4 bases and J gave up 1 base, with 19 bases separating them. From germline, CDR1 is LNHNV and CDR2 YYDKDF (reference sequence). For the CDR3, the DNA is TGTGCCACCAGCAAGGGCTCTACGGGGGCTTCGAACACTGAAGCTTTCTTT. This translates into CATSKGSTGASNTEAFF. The entire variable domain, with the rest obtained from reference TRBV15 and TRBJ1-1, is as follows: DAMVIQNPRYQVTQFGKPVTLSCSQTLNHNVMYWYQQKSSQAPKLLFHYYDKDFNNEADTPDNFQSRRPNTSFCFLDIRSPGLGDTAMYLCATSKGSTGASNTEAFFGQGTRLTVV.

The CDR3 DNA is TGTGCCAGCAGCCTCCTGGGCTCCTCACCCCTCCACTTT. Its translation is CASSLLGSSPLHF. The genes are TRBV12-3 or TRBV12-4 and TRBJ1-6; no reliable D call. The V end was cut by 6 bases, the J end by 10 bases, with 13 bases between. This CDR3 region has 13 residues.

The table lists this clonotype with a few counts. The chain employs TRBV12-3 or TRBV12-4 and TRBJ1-2, with D unresolved. This CDR3 region has 12 residues. The V end was cut by 3 bases, the J end by 5 bases, with 7 bases between. DNA for the CDR3: TGTGCCAGCAGTTTCCGGGCGTATGGCTACACCTTC. This encodes CASSFRAYGYTF.

The V call is TRBV20-1, the J call TRBJ2-5; D perhaps matches TRBD1 (5 bases). This CDR3 contains 14 residues. The V and J ends lost 3 bases and 3 bases respectively, with 14 bases between them. In germline, CDR1 is DFQATT, CDR2 SNEGSKA (reference sequence). CDR3 sequence reads: CSARPPPGKETQYF. Here the CDR3 DNA reads TGCAGTGCTAGGCCCCCCCCAGGGAAAGAGACCCAGTACTTC.

The chain joins TRBV7-8 to TRBJ2-1, with 8 bases aligning to TRBD1. This CDR3 has 14 residues. Germline V gene lookup returns CDR1 SGHVS and CDR2 FQNEAQ. Unmatched junction bases numbered 2, after V lost 1 base and J lost 6 bases. The CDR3 loop is CASSLGDRLNEQFF. The CDR3 bases are TGTGCCAGCAGCTTAGGGGACAGGCTCAATGAGCAGTTCTTC.

This clonotype came up a few times. This rearrangement joins TRBV4-1 to TRBJ2-5; 8 nucleotides agree with TRBD1. The DNA end is more similar to TRBJ2-7, so the J call may be wrong. Germline V gene sequence: CDR1 MGHRA, CDR2 YSYEKL. This CDR3 is 16 amino acids long. DNA for the CDR3: TGCGCCAGCAGCCACCCGACAGGGGAGAGCTCCTACGAGCAGTACTTC. Its translation: CASSHPTGESSYEQYF.

V and J are TRBV20-1 and TRBJ2-1, with D possibly matching TRBD2 (5 bases). In germline, CDR1 is DFQATT, CDR2 SNEGSKA (reference sequence). There are 16 residues in the CDR3. The V gene lost 3 bases and the J gene lost 1 base, with 16 bases spanning the gap. The CDR3 protein is CSASRERLGSYNEQFF. The DNA for the CDR3 is TGCAGTGCTAGTCGGGAAAGGTTAGGATCCTACAATGAGCAGTTCTTC.

In this sample, this clonotype turned up a few times. The V gene is TRBV6-2 or TRBV6-3, the J gene TRBJ2-1, with TRBD2 matching 8 bases. Per the germline V gene, CDR1 is MNHEY and CDR2 is SVGEGT. V trimming: 8 bases; J trimming: 0 bases; junction bases outside the gene matches: 12. The CDR3 has 17 amino acids. The CDR3 reads CASGQGISGSSYNEQFF. CDR3 sequence (DNA): TGTGCCAGCGGGCAGGGCATAAGCGGGAGCTCCTACAATGAGCAGTTCTTC.

This clonotype has a handful of counts. J is TRBJ1-2 and V is TRBV29-1; D gene unclear. The CDR3 sequence is 12 residues long. The V gene's germline CDR1 is SQVTM and CDR2 ANQGSEA. V lost 3 bases and J lost 1, with 6 bases in between. The CDR3: CSVDHINYGYTF. The DNA of the CDR3 is TGCAGCGTTGATCACATTAACTATGGCTACACCTTC.

The rearrangement uses TRBV2 and TRBJ2-5, with 12 nucleotides matching TRBD2. J gave up 5 bases and V 5 bases, and 6 bases lay outside the gene matches. The CDR3 runs 15 residues. From germline, CDR1 is SNHLY and CDR2 FYNNEI. CDR3 in amino acids: CASSSWTSGMETQYF. The DNA of the CDR3 is TGTGCCAGCAGTTCCTGGACTAGCGGGATGGAGACCCAGTACTTC.

This clonotype has at least ten counts. This chain connects TRBV12-3 or TRBV12-4 to TRBJ2-1, with a weak D call TRBD2 (5 bases). The CDR3 consists of 12 residues. The ends were cut back, 5 bases at V and 9 bases at J, with 11 bases in the middle. The CDR3 sequence: CASSPGGSEQFF. CDR3 nucleotides: TGTGCCAGCAGTCCAGGAGGCAGTGAGCAGTTCTTC.

This clonotype was counted between two and nine times. This chain joins TRBV7-9 and TRBJ1-6; weak D call: TRBD1 (6 bases). Trimming cost V 4 bases and J 5 bases, with 15 bases left between them. Germline V gene lookup returns CDR1 SEHNR and CDR2 FQNEAQ (reference sequence). The CDR3 extends over 16 amino acids. CDR3 DNA sequence: TGTGCCAGCAGCTGGGGGGCCGGGGGAGATAATTCACCCCTCCACTTT. Amino acids: CASSWGAGGDNSPLHF.

This clonotype has a handful of counts. V is TRBV3-1 and J is TRBJ2-1, with 9 positions matching TRBD2. The J call may be wrong; the DNA end is better matched by TRBJ2-5. The germline CDR1 and CDR2 sequences are LGHDT and YNNKEL (reference sequence). The length of the CDR3 is 17 residues. The CDR3 region has the DNA TGTGCCAGCAGCCAAGACCACATGCCTAGCGGGAAGGGGACCCAGTACTTC. Its protein is CASSQDHMPSGKGTQYF.

The chain uses TRBV20-1 and TRBJ1-5, with D perhaps TRBD1 (5 bases). CDR3 length equals 16 residues. Germline-derived CDR1 and CDR2 are DFQATT and SNEGSKA (reference sequence). V was shortened by 0 bases and J by 2 bases, with 14 bases between the two germline ends. The CDR3 DNA reads TGCAGTGCTAGAGATCTCGGGGGAAGGGGCAATCAGCCCCAGCATTTT. It specifies CSARDLGGRGNQPQHF.